The next 26 T cell receptor beta chains were all read from a single sample in a study of shared clonotypes between healthy human individuals. Produced via immunoSEQ multiplex PCR; TCRdb's table is partial and in-frame only. The sample lists fewer than 2.5 million clones, 80% to 95% occurring once. Sequences were obtained from naive CD4+ T cells from PBMCs. As to subset: CD45RA+ positively selected. These receptors were taken from a man aged 18 to 30 in good health. Some clones in this sample may be carry-over from other donors' samples.

On this clone itself: This specimen includes other DNA sequences encoding the same CDR3. This chain connects TRBV19 to TRBJ1-5; no reliable D call. Trimming shortened V by 0 bases and J by 5 bases, and 5 bases separated the two germline ends. Germline V lookup: CDR1 LNHDA, CDR2 SQIVND (reference sequence). This CDR3 spans 13 amino acids. The CDR3 reads CASSIDLDQPQHF. DNA of the CDR3: TGTGCCAGTAGTATAGACCTGGATCAGCCCCAGCATTTT.

The CDR3 region has the DNA TGTGCCAGCACCATCAATCGGGGGCCCGGGGAGCTGTTTTTT. It specifies CASTINRGPGELFF. The chain is built from TRBV6-5 and TRBJ2-2, with D perhaps assigned TRBD1 or TRBD2 (6 bases each). The CDR3 is 14 amino acids. Per germline, CDR1 MNHEY and CDR2 SVGAGI. The V gene lost 7 bases and the J gene lost 6 bases, with 15 bases spanning the gap.

With regard to this clone: The same CDR3 is also encoded by other DNA sequences in this sample. This chain links TRBV5-1 with TRBJ2-3, with TRBD1 as a possible D gene (5 bases). Germline V gene data show CDR1 as SGHRS and CDR2 as YFSETQ. The CDR3 sequence is 14 residues long. The V end lost 2 bases, the J end lost 2 bases, and 9 bases lay between the germline ends. CDR3 bases: TGCGCCAGCAGCTTTGCAGGGATCACAGATACGCAGTATTTT. Translation gives CASSFAGITDTQYF.

For this clone: Other nucleotide sequences from this sample produce the same CDR3. The rearrangement uses TRBV27 and TRBJ2-7; 13 nucleotides line up with TRBD2. CDR3 length equals 16 residues. The germline CDR1 and CDR2 sequences are MNHEY and SMNVEV (reference sequence). Losses at the gene ends were 5 bases for V and 2 bases for J; bases not matched to a gene: 6. CDR3 coding DNA: TGTGCCAGCAGTCCGGGACTAGCGGGGCCCCCCTACGAGCAGTACTTC. Protein sequence: CASSPGLAGPPYEQYF.

This chain uses TRBV4-2 with TRBJ2-7; D unclear. V was cut by 0 bases and J by 6 bases, with 15 bases left in between. The CDR3 runs to 15 residues. CDR1 is LGHNA, CDR2 YNFKEQ, per germline. The CDR3 bases are TGTGCCAGCAGCCAAGAAGCAGGCCCGCCCCGCGAGCAGTACTTC. It translates to CASSQEAGPPREQYF.

This chain joins TRBV5-6 and TRBJ1-5; tentative D call: TRBD1 (5 bases). Trimming cost V 0 bases and J 7 bases, with 14 bases left between them. The germline gives CDR1 SGHDT, CDR2 YYEEEE. This CDR3 contains 15 residues. The CDR3 coding sequence is TGTGCCAGCAGCTTGGCCGGGGCAGGTCGACAGCCCCAGCATTTT. The encoded protein is CASSLAGAGRQPQHF. The variable domain in full, with the rest retrieved from reference TRBV5-6 and TRBJ1-5, is DAGVTQSPTHLIKTRGQQVTLRCSPKSGHDTVSWYQQALGQGPQFIFQYYEEEERQRGNFPDRFSGHQFPNYSSELNVNALLLGDSALYLCASSLAGAGRQPQHFGDGTRLSIL.

The chain uses TRBV6-5 and TRBJ1-5; D gene uncertain. From germline, CDR1 is MNHEY and CDR2 SVGAGI. Trimming removed 9 bases from V and 6 bases from J, with 21 bases in between. The CDR3 has 15 amino acids. This chain's CDR3 is CASREGLKLGQPQHF. CDR3 bases: TGTGCCAGTCGTGAGGGCCTAAAACTGGGTCAGCCCCAGCATTTT.

This clone showed up just once. The rearrangement links TRBV14 to TRBJ2-5; D uncertain. The V gene lost 4 bases and the J gene lost 7 bases, with 13 bases spanning the gap. The CDR3 extends over 13 amino acids. Germline-derived CDR1 and CDR2 are SGHDN and FVKESK. CDR3 protein: CASSPLPGATQYF. CDR3 sequence (DNA): TGTGCCAGCAGCCCTCTGCCCGGTGCGACCCAGTACTTC. Combining the CDR3 with reference TRBV14 and TRBJ2-5 gives the whole variable domain EAGVTQFPSHSVIEKGQTVTLRCDPISGHDNLYWYRRVMGKEIKFLLHFVKESKQDESGMPNNRFLAERTGGTYSTLKVQPAELEDSGVYFCASSPLPGATQYFGPGTRLLVL.

V and J are TRBV5-6 and TRBJ2-5, with TRBD1 matching over 12 bases. From germline, CDR1 is SGHDT and CDR2 YYEEEE. The CDR3 loop spans 15 amino acids. V shed 4 bases and J 5 bases; nucleotides not matched to a gene: 6. Written as DNA, the CDR3 is TGTGCCAGCAGCCAGGGGACAGGGGGCTGGGAGACCCAGTACTTC. It is translated as CASSQGTGGWETQYF.

The chain combines TRBV15 with TRBJ1-2, with 7 bases lining up with TRBD1. Germline CDR1 LNHNV, CDR2 YYDKDF (reference sequence). J lost 5 bases, V lost 1 base, and 7 bases had no gene match. The CDR3 extends over 15 amino acids. The CDR3 here is CATSRGYRQGYGYTF. The CDR3 coding sequence is TGTGCCACCAGCAGAGGATACCGACAGGGTTATGGCTACACCTTC.

The CDR3 DNA follows: TGTGCCAGCAGGGATGGGTCTTCGTTGGGCAATCAGCCCCAGCATTTT. Translation gives CASRDGSSLGNQPQHF. This chain joins TRBV2 and TRBJ1-5, with D unclear. This CDR3 contains 16 residues. The V end was cut by 6 bases, the J end by 2 bases, with 17 bases between. Per germline, CDR1 SNHLY and CDR2 FYNNEI.

This sequence joins TRBV5-1 and TRBJ1-1, with a tentative D call TRBD1 (6 bases). Germline V gives CDR1 SGHRS, CDR2 YFSETQ. This CDR3 spans 21 amino acids. The V and J ends lost 1 base and 4 bases respectively, with 32 bases between them. CDR3: CASSLIPTNQKSTGQVTEAFF. The DNA of the CDR3 is TGCGCCAGCAGCTTGATTCCAACCAACCAAAAGAGTACGGGACAAGTCACTGAAGCTTTCTTT. Drawing the rest from reference TRBV5-1 and TRBJ1-1, the complete variable domain is KAGVTQTPRYLIKTRGQQVTLSCSPISGHRSVSWYQQTPGQGLQFLFEYFSETQRNKGNFPGRFSGRQFSNSRSEMNVSTLELGDSALYLCASSLIPTNQKSTGQVTEAFFGQGTRLTVV.

The genes are TRBV19 and TRBJ2-3; D is unclear. Trimming pared 4 bases from V and 6 bases from J, leaving 11 bases between. The CDR3 is made up of 13 amino acids. The germline V gene encodes CDR1 LNHDA and CDR2 SQIVND (reference sequence). CDR3 in amino acids: CASSSSRWDTQYF. The CDR3 nucleotides read TGTGCCAGTAGTAGCTCGCGTTGGGATACGCAGTATTTT. The entire variable domain, with the rest obtained from reference TRBV19 and TRBJ2-3, is as follows: DGGITQSPKYLFRKEGQNVTLSCEQNLNHDAMYWYRQDPGQGLRLIYYSQIVNDFQKGDIAEGYSVSREKKESFPLTVTSAQKNPTAFYLCASSSSRWDTQYFGPGTRLTVL.

This sequence joins TRBV6-1 and TRBJ1-2; D remains ambiguous. The V gene's germline CDR1 is MNHNS and CDR2 SASEGT. This CDR3 has 12 residues. V was pared by 3 bases and J by 4 bases, with 6 bases between. The CDR3 loop is CASSDRAYGYTF. The CDR3 DNA reads TGTGCCAGCAGTGACAGAGCCTATGGCTACACCTTC.

This clone was seen a handful of times. Other nucleotide sequences from this sample produce the same CDR3. This chain links TRBV4-2 with TRBJ1-4; 7 bases line up with TRBD1. The ends lost 1 base at V and 6 bases at J; junction bases unmatched: 2. CDR3 length: 14 amino acids. Per germline, CDR1 LGHNA and CDR2 YNFKEQ. This CDR3 reads CASSQGQGDEKLFF. The CDR3 nucleotides are TGTGCCAGCAGCCAAGGACAGGGAGATGAAAAACTGTTTTTT.

The chain employs TRBV6-6 and TRBJ2-1; D may be TRBD1 or TRBD2 (5 bases each). Trimming pared 3 bases from V and 8 bases from J, leaving 11 bases between. The CDR3 runs 13 residues. Germline CDR1 is MNHNY and CDR2 is SVGAGI (reference sequence). CDR3 sequence: CASSYAVGDEQFF. CDR3 sequence (DNA): TGTGCCAGCAGTTATGCGGTGGGGGATGAGCAGTTCTTC.

The V call is TRBV5-6, the J call TRBJ2-7, with 9 bases fitting TRBD1. Germline V CDR1 and CDR2: SGHDT, YYEEEE. This CDR3 region has 16 residues. The ends lost 4 bases at V and 2 bases at J; junction bases unmatched: 10. CDR3 sequence (DNA): TGTGCCAGCAGCCCGAGAGGGGGGACAGGGACCTACGAGCAGTACTTC. Residues: CASSPRGGTGTYEQYF.

This chain connects TRBV7-2 to TRBJ1-2; TRBD1 might be the D (5 bases). This CDR3 spans 13 amino acids. Trimming stripped 2 bases from V and 3 bases from J, with 7 bases between. Germline V lookup: CDR1 SGHTA, CDR2 FQGNSA. The CDR3 DNA reads as TGTGCCAGCAGCTTAAAAGGGGACTATGGCTACACCTTC. Translation gives CASSLKGDYGYTF.

J is TRBJ1-1 and V is TRBV5-6, with unresolved D. V was trimmed by 4 bases and J by 1 base, leaving 8 bases between them. The germline gives CDR1 SGHDT, CDR2 YYEEEE. The CDR3 runs 13 residues. The DNA of the CDR3 is TGTGCCAGCAGCCGGACCCAGAACACTGAAGCTTTCTTT. The encoded protein is CASSRTQNTEAFF. Based on the CDR3 plus reference TRBV5-6 and TRBJ1-1, the full variable domain is DAGVTQSPTHLIKTRGQQVTLRCSPKSGHDTVSWYQQALGQGPQFIFQYYEEEERQRGNFPDRFSGHQFPNYSSELNVNALLLGDSALYLCASSRTQNTEAFFGQGTRLTVV.

J is TRBJ2-7 and V is TRBV6-6; no clear D gene. V was cut by 6 bases and J by 7 bases, with 10 bases left in between. Germline CDR1 and CDR2: MNHNY and SVGAGI (reference sequence). CDR3 length: 11 amino acids. The CDR3, as DNA: TGTGCCAGCAGACAAGTTGGGGAGCAGTACTTC. Amino acids: CASRQVGEQYF.

The genes are TRBV7-9 and TRBJ1-4; 8 bases line up with TRBD1. The CDR3 contains 17 residues. Germline V CDR1 and CDR2: SEHNR, FQNEAQ (reference sequence). V lost 5 bases and J lost 0; bases outside the gene matches: 8. The CDR3 is CASSPGGTGTTNEKLFF. Written as DNA, the CDR3 is TGTGCCAGCAGCCCTGGGGGGACAGGAACAACTAATGAAAAACTGTTTTTT.

The chain recombines TRBV5-1 with TRBJ1-2, with TRBD1 as a possible D gene (6 bases). CDR1 is SGHRS and CDR2 is YFSETQ in the germline V gene. This CDR3 is 14 amino acids long. Trimming left V 7 bases short and J 6 bases short, with 19 bases between. CDR3 residues: CASYPGGTLNGYTF. The DNA of the CDR3 is TGCGCCAGCTACCCCGGGGGCACGTTGAATGGCTACACCTTC.

This chain joins TRBV5-3 and TRBJ2-1; tentatively, D is TRBD1 (6 bases). TRBV5-3 is an open reading frame, and its role is uncertain. The CDR3 loop spans 16 amino acids. V lost 7 bases and J 2 bases, leaving 19 bases between the germline ends. The CDR3 protein is CARRTDRRRTYNEQFF. The DNA for the CDR3 is TGTGCCAGACGAACCGACAGGCGTCGGACCTACAATGAGCAGTTCTTC.

The V gene is TRBV19, the J gene TRBJ2-6; D ambiguous. V shed 4 bases and J shed 6 bases, with 16 bases lying between them. CDR1 and CDR2 from the germline V gene are LNHDA and SQIVND (reference sequence). This CDR3 is built from 16 residues. The CDR3 sequence is CASSKRTLREANVLTF. CDR3 nucleotide sequence: TGTGCCAGTAGTAAAAGGACGTTGCGAGAGGCCAACGTCCTGACTTTC.

This clone has a single count. The chain has TRBV28 and TRBJ1-2; D is unclear. Between the trimmed V and J ends, which lost 3 bases and 4 bases, there was a span of 9 bases. This CDR3 spans 13 amino acids. In germline, CDR1 is MDHEN, CDR2 SYDVKM. The CDR3 bases are TGTGCCAGCAGTTTTTCTCCAGGCTATGGCTACACCTTC. Encoded protein: CASSFSPGYGYTF.

The J gene is TRBJ1-4, the V gene TRBV19, with 8 bases matching TRBD1. The V gene's germline CDR1 is LNHDA and CDR2 SQIVND (reference sequence). V trimming: 5 bases; J trimming: 4 bases; junction bases outside the gene matches: 6. The CDR3 is 15 amino acids. The CDR3: CASSPGGQDNEKLFF. For the CDR3, the DNA is TGTGCCAGTAGTCCTGGGGGACAGGATAATGAAAAACTGTTTTTT.